A selection of T cell receptor beta chains follows, all from one sample in a study of shared clonotypes between healthy human individuals. Sequencing was performed with immunoSEQ multiplex PCR; in TCRdb, only in-frame clones are kept and a portion is missing. Among about 2 million clones listed, approximately 94% were seen once. Sequenced sample: naive CD8+ T cells sorted from blood. Source of these receptors: a man aged 18 to 29 in good health. CDR3s include the opening cysteine and the closing phenylalanine or tryptophan. The D gene is left open where the match is weak. Part of the rows lack a size; the others show once, few, many or a class for expanded clones.

D gene	J gene	clone size	V gene	CDR3 protein	CDR3 DNA
-	TRBJ2-7	once	TRBV27	CASSLHIGRAYEQYF	TGTGCCAGCAGCCTTCATATTGGACGGGCCTACGAGCAGTACTTC
-	TRBJ2-5	-	TRBV27	CASSLSTGEGETQYF	TGTGCCAGCAGTTTATCCACAGGGGAGGGAGAGACCCAGTACTTC
-	TRBJ1-3	-	TRBV7-6	CASSLGADILSHTIYF	TGTGCCAGCAGCTTAGGCGCGGACATCCTTTCGCACACCATATATTTT
TRBD2	TRBJ2-7	-	TRBV6-4	CASSDSSREGEQYF	TGTGCCAGCAGTGACTCGAGCCGGGAGGGCGAGCAGTACTTC
-	TRBJ1-6	-	TRBV9	CASSVDTSSYNSPLHF	TGTGCCAGCAGCGTAGATACAAGCTCCTATAATTCACCCCTCCACTTT
TRBD2	TRBJ2-1	-	TRBV7-9	CASSASTSGRTDEQFF	TGTGCCAGCAGCGCCTCGACTAGCGGCAGGACGGATGAGCAGTTCTTC
-	TRBJ2-4	-	TRBV28	CASSTGTPGDIQYF	TGTGCCAGCAGTACCGGGACCCCAGGGGACATTCAGTACTTC
-	TRBJ1-2	-	TRBV2	CASSLPGAEGYTF	TGTGCCAGCAGTCTCCCGGGAGCCGAGGGCTACACCTTC
TRBD2	TRBJ2-1	-	TRBV6-5	CASSYFRGDNEQFF	TGTGCCAGCAGTTACTTCCGGGGGGACAATGAGCAGTTCTTC
TRBD1	TRBJ1-2	-	TRBV7-9	CASSLLVTGVEDGYTF	TGTGCCAGCAGCTTATTAGTAACAGGGGTCGAGGATGGCTACACCTTC
-	TRBJ2-7	-	TRBV28	CASGFRVDEQYF	TGTGCCAGCGGCTTCCGCGTCGACGAGCAGTACTTC
-	TRBJ2-3	-	TRBV6-5	CASSYSPDPALYF	TGTGCCAGCAGTTACTCCCCGGACCCGGCGCTGTATTTT
TRBD2	TRBJ2-1	-	TRBV30	CAWRPGLAGSEQFF	TGTGCCTGGAGACCGGGACTAGCGGGATCTGAGCAGTTCTTC
-	TRBJ1-1	-	TRBV7-9	CASSTPRGTMNTEAFF	TGTGCCAGCAGCACCCCCAGGGGAACTATGAACACTGAAGCTTTCTTT
TRBD1	TRBJ2-7	-	TRBV27	CASSYGTGTYEQYF	TGTGCCAGCAGTTACGGGACAGGAACCTACGAGCAGTACTTC
-	TRBJ1-2	-	TRBV30	CAWRWGAGGYTF	TGTGCCTGGAGATGGGGGGCCGGTGGCTACACCTTC
TRBD1	TRBJ2-7	-	TRBV4-1	CASSHQGDSYEQYF	TGCGCCAGCAGCCACCAGGGGGACTCCTACGAGCAGTACTTC
TRBD1	TRBJ1-3	-	TRBV28	CASSDHGTAGNTIYF	TGTGCCAGCAGTGACCACGGGACAGCTGGAAACACCATATATTTT
-	TRBJ2-5	-	TRBV27	CASSFTFEGYQETQYF	TGTGCCAGCAGTTTTACCTTTGAGGGGTACCAAGAGACCCAGTACTTC
-	TRBJ1-5	-	TRBV4-1	CASSQEQEVPQHF	TGCGCCAGCAGCCAAGAACAGGAGGTCCCCCAGCATTTT
TRBD2	TRBJ2-7	-	TRBV4-1	CASSHRTSGPYEQYF	TGCGCCAGCAGCCACAGGACTAGCGGTCCCTACGAGCAGTACTTC
TRBD1	TRBJ2-2	-	TRBV9	CASSAGTGSGELFF	TGTGCCAGCAGCGCCGGGACAGGTTCCGGGGAGCTGTTTTTT
-	TRBJ1-1	-	TRBV15	CATSSEGGSTEAFF	TGTGCCACCAGCAGCGAGGGAGGAAGCACTGAAGCTTTCTTT
-	TRBJ2-1	-	TRBV25-1	CASISERTHNEQFF	TGTGCCAGCATAAGCGAGAGAACCCACAATGAGCAGTTCTTC